The 20 T cell receptor beta chains reported below all come from one sample, sequenced in a study of blood T cells in healthy people across ages. The authors ran a second PCR of about 7 to 11 cycles using a sample-barcoded 5' primer and a J-beta primer mix. Using its own MiXCR run on the 5' RACE reads, TCRdb lists one record per CDR3 protein. The sample shows some 1.5 million distinct CDR3 sequences, roughly two fifths of them seen only once. Source material: blood. The receptor set was obtained from a woman aged 18-29 years in good health.

This clonotype occurred once. The chain is built from TRBV24-1 and TRBJ2-7; 9 nucleotides agree with TRBD1. The assigned J gene may be wrong: the sequence end matches TRBJ2-5 better. Germline V gene data show CDR1 as KGHDR and CDR2 as SFDVKD. This CDR3 has 15 amino acids. The CDR3 DNA reads TGTGCCACCACCTGGACAGGGGCGTACCAAGAGACCCAGTACTTC. This sequence encodes CATTWTGAYQETQYF.

This clonotype was counted many times. The genes are TRBV9 and TRBJ2-5; tentatively, D is TRBD1 (5 bases). CDR3 size: 14 residues. Germline CDR1 is SGDLS and CDR2 is YYNGEE. The V end lost 0 bases, the J end lost 2 bases, and 8 bases lay between the germline ends. The CDR3 protein is CASSVGQLQETQYF. DNA for the CDR3: TGTGCCAGCAGCGTAGGACAGCTACAAGAGACCCAGTACTTC.

The rearrangement uses TRBV6-1 and TRBJ1-5, with 8 bases identical to TRBD1. Germline trimming cut 6 bases from V and 0 bases from J; bases unmatched to any gene: 4. This CDR3 is 15 amino acids long. CDR1 and CDR2 (germline): MNHNS, SASEGT. CDR3 DNA sequence: TGTGCCAGCAGGGACAGGGATTATAGCAATCAGCCCCAGCATTTT. Residues: CASRDRDYSNQPQHF.

This chain joins TRBV11-3 and TRBJ1-2; D not resolved. V gave up 5 bases and J gave up 5 bases, with 18 bases separating them. There are 15 residues in the CDR3. Germline-derived CDR1 and CDR2 are SGHNT and YENEEA. The CDR3 nucleotides are TGTGCCAGCAGCCAAATTCGGGTGGACGGTTATGGCTACACCTTC. Translating gives CASSQIRVDGYGYTF.

This clonotype was picked up a small number of times. This sequence joins TRBV20-1 and TRBJ2-7; D ambiguous. Per germline, CDR1 DFQATT and CDR2 SNEGSKA (reference sequence). V was cut by 3 bases and J by 7 bases, with 10 bases left in between. The CDR3 covers 11 residues. The CDR3, as DNA: TGCAGTGCTAGTCACGTGAATGAGCAGTACTTC. Encoded protein: CSASHVNEQYF.

This clonotype was recorded once. The V call is TRBV7-9, the J call TRBJ1-4; 9 positions agree with TRBD1. The J segment lost 12 bases and the V segment lost 7 bases, leaving 9 bases of the junction unmatched. From germline, CDR1 is SEHNR and CDR2 FQNEAQ (reference sequence). The CDR3 consists of 13 residues. The CDR3 reads CASKGQGLSELFF. The CDR3 nucleotides read TGTGCCAGCAAGGGACAGGGCTTATCGGAACTGTTTTTT.

The table lists this clonotype with a few counts. This chain uses TRBV30 with TRBJ1-1, with D perhaps matching TRBD1 (5 bases). The germline gives CDR1 GTSNPN, CDR2 SVGIG (reference sequence). CDR3 length equals 13 residues. Deletions cut 8 bases from V and 1 base from J, with 14 bases between. The CDR3, as DNA: TGTGCCCGGGGGGAGGGGCCGAACACTGAAGCTTTCTTT. Residues: CARGEGPNTEAFF.

The chain recombines TRBV4-2 with TRBJ2-5; tentative D call: TRBD1 (6 bases). V was pared by 0 bases and J by 11 bases, with 19 bases between. The germline V gene has CDR1 LGHNA and CDR2 YNFKEQ. The CDR3 runs 15 residues. The CDR3 DNA sequence: TGTGCCAGCAGCCAAGAGGTGGGGGCCTACAATGAGCAGTACTTC. Translated, it gives CASSQEVGAYNEQYF.

V gene TRBV12-3 or TRBV12-4 combines with J gene TRBJ2-1; D possibly corresponds to TRBD2 (5 bases). The last part of the DNA fits TRBJ2-7 better; the J call may be wrong. CDR3 size: 14 residues. DNA for the CDR3: TGTGCCAGCAGTGTAGAGCGGAAATACAATGAGCAGTACTTC. Translating it yields CASSVERKYNEQYF.

This clonotype was observed a few times. V and J are TRBV4-3 and TRBJ2-4; D assignment may be TRBD1 or TRBD2 (5 bases each). Trimming cost V 0 bases and J 0 bases, with 15 bases left between them. Germline CDR1 LGHNA, CDR2 YSLEER. The CDR3 contains 18 residues. CDR3 sequence (DNA): TGCGCCAGCAGCCAAGATCTCGGGACCGACCCAGCCAAAAACATTCAGTACTTC. Amino acid sequence: CASSQDLGTDPAKNIQYF.

This clonotype was found a few times. V gene TRBV20-1 combines with J gene TRBJ1-6; no clear D gene. This CDR3 is 14 amino acids long. Germline CDR1 and CDR2: DFQATT and SNEGSKA (reference sequence). V lost 2 bases to trimming and J lost 4 bases, with 9 bases between them. The CDR3 nucleotides read TGCAGTGCTAGAAGGCCGGATTATAATTCACCCCTCCACTTT. Translating it yields CSARRPDYNSPLHF.

In its sample, this clonotype was seen a few times. The chain uses TRBV20-1 and TRBJ2-7, with D perhaps assigned TRBD1 or TRBD2 (5 bases each). The germline gives CDR1 DFQATT, CDR2 SNEGSKA (reference sequence). CDR3 length: 13 amino acids. V was shortened by 4 bases and J by 1 base, with 11 bases between the two germline ends. In DNA form, the CDR3 reads TGCAGTGCTACAGGGACGGCATCCTACGAGCAGTACTTC. Its protein product is CSATGTASYEQYF.

In its sample, this clonotype was seen a few times. In DNA, the CDR3 is TGTGCCAGCAGTTTGCCGGGTCTGTACAATGAGCAGTACTTC. Its protein product is CASSLPGLYNEQYF. The V call is TRBV27, the J call TRBJ2-1; D is ambiguous. The DNA matches TRBJ2-7 better at its end, which makes the J call doubtful. CDR1 is MNHEY, CDR2 SMNVEV, per germline (reference sequence). The CDR3 consists of 14 residues.

The gene calls are TRBV3-1 and TRBJ2-5; weak D call: TRBD1 (5 bases). CDR3 length: 14 residues. Germline V lookup: CDR1 LGHDT, CDR2 YNNKEL (reference sequence). Trimming left V 5 bases short and J 2 bases short, with 12 bases between. The CDR3, as DNA: TGTGCCAGCAGCTCCGGACACATGCAAGAGACCCAGTACTTC. It encodes CASSSGHMQETQYF.

The chain has TRBV6-2 or TRBV6-3 and TRBJ2-4, with TRBD2 identical over 15 bases. The J call may be faulty, since TRBJ2-5 better matches the DNA end. The CDR3 is 18 amino acids. The germline V gene has CDR1 MNHEY and CDR2 SVGEGT. For the CDR3, the DNA is TGTGCCAGCAGATATAAAGGACTAGCGGGAGGGAAAGGGGAGACCCAGTACTTC. It encodes CASRYKGLAGGKGETQYF.

The chain carries TRBV6-2 or TRBV6-3 and TRBJ2-1, with 11 bases that match TRBD2. The CDR3 sequence is 18 residues long. Looked up from germline, CDR1 is MNHEY and CDR2 is SVGEGT. After removal of 6 bases from V and 5 bases from J, the junction contained 15 bases not matched to a gene. The CDR3 here is CASSPLMILAGVNNEQFF. CDR3 DNA sequence: TGTGCCAGCAGCCCTCTAATGATACTAGCGGGGGTTAACAATGAGCAGTTCTTC.

This clonotype was observed a few times. The chain recombines TRBV25-1 with TRBJ2-1, with D perhaps TRBD1 (5 bases). Germline CDR1 and CDR2: MGHDK and SYGVNS. V gave up 5 bases and J gave up 3 bases, with 23 bases separating them. The CDR3 is 18 amino acids. CDR3 amino acids: CASSPPTVLTPRYNEQFF. CDR3 nucleotide sequence: TGTGCCAGCAGTCCTCCGACAGTCCTTACCCCCCGCTACAATGAGCAGTTCTTC.

In its sample, this clonotype was seen a few times. This chain connects TRBV9 to TRBJ2-3; 11 bases agree with TRBD2. V lost 3 bases and J lost 0; bases outside the gene matches: 3. Germline CDR1 is SGDLS and CDR2 is YYNGEE. This CDR3 contains 16 residues. This CDR3 reads CASSGRLAGSTDTQYF. CDR3 nucleotides: TGTGCCAGCAGCGGACGACTAGCGGGGAGCACAGATACGCAGTATTTT.

The chain combines TRBV5-1 with TRBJ2-5; 7 nucleotides agree with TRBD1. The V segment lost 4 bases and the J segment 1 base; nucleotides outside the gene matches: 4. The CDR3 loop spans 14 amino acids. Looked up from germline, CDR1 is SGHRS and CDR2 is YFSETQ. The CDR3: CASSRDSAQETQYF. CDR3 in DNA: TGCGCCAGCAGCCGGGACAGTGCCCAAGAGACCCAGTACTTC.

This clonotype has at least ten counts. The chain combines TRBV10-3 with TRBJ2-7, with D uncertain. Trimming pared 3 bases from V and 2 bases from J, leaving 2 bases between. In germline, CDR1 is ENHRY, CDR2 SYGVKD. This CDR3 comprises 11 residues. CDR3 DNA sequence: TGTGCCATCAGTGACACCTACGAGCAGTACTTC. This encodes CAISDTYEQYF.